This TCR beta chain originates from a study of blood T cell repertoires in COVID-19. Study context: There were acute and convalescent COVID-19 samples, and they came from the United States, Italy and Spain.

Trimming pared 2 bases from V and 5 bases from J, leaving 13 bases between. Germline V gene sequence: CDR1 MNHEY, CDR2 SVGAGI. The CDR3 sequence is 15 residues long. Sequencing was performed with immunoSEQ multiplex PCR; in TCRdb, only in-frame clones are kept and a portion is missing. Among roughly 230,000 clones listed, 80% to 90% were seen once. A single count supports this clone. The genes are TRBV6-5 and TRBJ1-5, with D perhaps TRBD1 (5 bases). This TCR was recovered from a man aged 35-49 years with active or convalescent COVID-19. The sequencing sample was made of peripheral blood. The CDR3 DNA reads TGTGCCAGCAGTTACGGGGGGGGTTGGGATCAGCCCCAGCATTTT. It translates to CASSYGGGWDQPQHF.